This T cell receptor beta chain derives from a study of control samples from healthy donors and cancer patients. TCRdb's copy holds only in-frame clones and misses some; the assay was immunoSEQ multiplex PCR. The sample yields some 170,000 clones, about 94% seen once. This CDR3 is 13 amino acids long. Trimming stripped 2 bases from V and 3 bases from J, with 8 bases between. Germline assignment: CDR1 SGHRS and CDR2 YFSETQ. Sequenced sample: PBMCs. The sequence was collected from a man between 60 and 75 years old with colorectal cancer. The chain has TRBV5-1 and TRBJ1-1; D remains unclear. CDR3 sequence (DNA): TGCGCCAGCAGCTTACAGACGGACACTGAAGCTTTCTTT. It encodes CASSLQTDTEAFF.